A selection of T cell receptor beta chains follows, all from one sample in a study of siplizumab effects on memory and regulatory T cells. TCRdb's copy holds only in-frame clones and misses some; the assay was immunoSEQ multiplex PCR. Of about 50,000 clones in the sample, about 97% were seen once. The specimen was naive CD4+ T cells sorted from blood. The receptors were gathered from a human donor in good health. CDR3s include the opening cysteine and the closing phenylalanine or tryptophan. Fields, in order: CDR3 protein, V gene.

CASSQRQVKSSYNEQFF,TRBV4-1
CASSQGGLAGDNEQFF,TRBV4-1
CASSEEGRVVFF,TRBV6-1
CASRRTGLQPQHF,TRBV6-9
CASSVGIGWGESYNEQFF,TRBV9
CASSLALGTFYEQYF,TRBV7-8
CASSQGQGGNQPQHF,TRBV19
CASGGLPGNEQFF,TRBV11-1
CASTRGPGGTIYF,TRBV6-5
CASSYSGYSNYGYTF,TRBV6-5
CAWSPRQDSGYTF,TRBV30
CASKVAGGADEQYF,TRBV28
CASSLTVNTEAFF,TRBV11-1
CASSEVPGVSGELFF,TRBV6-1
CASIPGRASYEQYF,TRBV28
CAFRDGANYGYTF,TRBV6-1
CASSERGGYTF,TRBV25-1
CASSLLQLPQETQYF,TRBV18
CASSLASGRNSYTQYF,TRBV7-2
CASSLDRSGGELFF,TRBV2
CASSLGGPSGYNEQFF,TRBV5-1
CASSSEGLSAYEQYF,TRBV6-5
CASSQGPVSEQYF,TRBV6-1
CASSLDLNEQYF,TRBV11-3
CASSVATGRMNTEAFF,TRBV9
CASSQLFKNTEAFF,TRBV4-1
CASSDPRTGADYTF,TRBV6-6
CASSPGQSYGYTF,TRBV6-5
CASSTQYQETQYF,TRBV7-8
CASSLFRDTQYF,TRBV7-6
CASSSRTSGSSYNEQFF,TRBV5-1
CASRYRGLGEKLFF,TRBV2
CASSQPTGSVGNTIYF,TRBV4-1
CASSSIGDTSYEQYF,TRBV27
CASRSRQGGEQFF,TRBV27
CASDRGGRTGELFF,TRBV6-5
CASSPGRREDSGELFF,TRBV9
CASSRLAVSYEQYF,TRBV28
CASSLAPPGLSGNTIYF,TRBV14
CATGTENTEAFF,TRBV19
CASSPTRDYEQYF,TRBV18
CASSLDSRFYNEQFF,TRBV5-1
CASSRMGATNEKLFF,TRBV19
CASSQNYQETQYF,TRBV4-1
CASSRRQNQPQHF,TRBV6-5
CASSLAGGNQPQHF,TRBV5-6
CASSYTRQGLGGYTF,TRBV27
CASSPNRDYFQETQYF,TRBV19
CASRSLGSYEQYF,TRBV5-1